The sequence of this T cell receptor beta chain was determined in a study of HIV-infected patients and healthy controls. Findings of the study overall: In healthy controls, MAIT alpha CDR3s were common; in HIV+ repertoires, severely depleted. HIV-infected repertoires had significantly higher mean Gini indices than controls, possibly reflecting oligoclonality.

Germline lookup yields CDR1 MNHEY and CDR2 SVGAGI. Deletions cut 2 bases from V and 3 bases from J, with 14 bases between. This CDR3 region has 15 residues. By share, this clonotype counts as medium-sized (0.01 to 0.1%). Its antigen remains unidentified. No cell fractionation was done, so the repertoire covers all unsorted peripheral blood T cells. As controls, nine to eleven uninfected healthy donors gave samples, and four gave a couple of samples approximately 14 weeks apart. Alpha and beta constant-region primers primed reverse transcription of approximately 0.55 ug RNA. Separate chain-specific third strand synthesis with multiplexing indices produced the alpha and beta libraries. A single primer pair per chain amplified all rearrangements, with per-molecule barcodes. TCRdb ran MiXCR on the 5' RACE reads and lists one entry per CDR3 protein. The sample carries about 10,000 distinct CDR3 sequences, 7% to 9% recorded once.

This rearrangement joins TRBV6-5 to TRBJ2-7; D gene uncertain. The sample was blood. The TCR originated in an adult in good health. This chain's CDR3 is CASSYTPTRRYEQYF. In DNA form, the CDR3 reads TGTGCCAGCAGTTACACTCCTACACGACGCTACGAGCAGTACTTC.